Following are 20 T cell receptor beta chains from one sample sequenced in a study of immune evolution from preneoplasia to lung adenocarcinoma. The table came from immunoSEQ multiplex PCR; TCRdb's copy has only in-frame clones and leaves some out. Of roughly 40,000 clones in the sample, 70% to 80% are singletons; the top ten hold about 4.4%. What was sequenced was FFPE invasive lung adenocarcinoma tissue. The receptors here all came from a person between 60 and 70 years old with lung adenocarcinoma.

This chain uses TRBV4-1 with TRBJ2-1, with 8 bases aligning to TRBD2. The CDR3 is 17 amino acids. With 2 bases clipped from V and 6 bases from J, the junction kept 12 bases outside the gene matches. Germline V gene lookup returns CDR1 MGHRA and CDR2 YSYEKL. CDR3 sequence reads: CASSQYHEAGGSNEQFF. As DNA, the CDR3 is TGCGCCAGCAGCCAATACCATGAGGCGGGAGGTTCCAATGAGCAGTTCTTC.

The chain carries TRBV4-2 and TRBJ2-1, with 7 bases fitting TRBD1. The CDR3 loop spans 19 amino acids. The germline V gene encodes CDR1 LGHNA and CDR2 YNFKEQ. Trimming removed 1 base from V and 2 bases from J; junction bases left unmatched: 14. CDR3 in DNA: TGTGCCAGCAGCCAAGTTGTTGGGCCCGGGACAGCAGCCTACAATGAGCAGTTCTTC. Amino acids: CASSQVVGPGTAAYNEQFF.

The gene calls are TRBV7-3 and TRBJ2-7, with TRBD2 identical over 7 bases. The CDR3 runs 17 residues. After removal of 2 bases from V and 0 bases from J, the junction contained 10 bases not matched to a gene. CDR1 SGHTA and CDR2 FQGTGA come from the germline V gene. The CDR3 DNA is TGTGCCAGCAGCTTAGTGCTCGTGGGAGGGACCTCCTACGAGCAGTACTTC. Its translation: CASSLVLVGGTSYEQYF.

The CDR3 DNA reads as TGTGCCAGCACCGACTACTACGAGCAGTACTTC. Amino acids: CASTDYYEQYF. The chain joins TRBV5-4 to TRBJ2-7, with D possibly being TRBD2 (5 bases). The CDR3 length is 11 residues. In germline, CDR1 is SGHNT, CDR2 YYREEE (reference sequence). V was cut by 6 bases and J by 3 bases, with 7 bases left in between.

The chain links TRBV19 to TRBJ1-5; TRBD1 might be the D (6 bases). The V and J ends lost 4 bases and 5 bases respectively, with 15 bases between them. This CDR3 region has 15 residues. From germline, CDR1 is LNHDA and CDR2 SQIVND (reference sequence). The CDR3 spells CASSRTGMRDQPQHF. CDR3 bases: TGTGCCAGTAGTAGAACAGGGATGAGGGATCAGCCCCAGCATTTT.

The chain links TRBV6-1 to TRBJ1-2; D perhaps matches TRBD1 (5 bases). CDR1 and CDR2 from the germline V gene are MNHNS and SASEGT. This CDR3 contains 12 residues. V lost 7 bases and J 2 bases, leaving 8 bases between the germline ends. The CDR3 reads CASKQGNYGYTF. The DNA of the CDR3 is TGTGCCAGCAAGCAGGGCAACTATGGCTACACCTTC.

The chain links TRBV9 to TRBJ2-2; 7 bases match TRBD1. J gave up 1 base and V 2 bases, and 8 bases lay outside the gene matches. The germline gives CDR1 SGDLS, CDR2 YYNGEE. The CDR3 has 17 residues. CDR3 nucleotide sequence: TGTGCCAGCAGCGTGCGACCGGGACAGAAGAACACCGGGGAGCTGTTTTTT. Its protein is CASSVRPGQKNTGELFF.

The V and J genes are TRBV29-1 and TRBJ2-3; 11 bases agree with TRBD2. This CDR3 is 17 amino acids long. The V gene's germline CDR1 is SQVTM and CDR2 ANQGSEA. The trim removed 5 bases at V and 2 bases at J, leaving 12 bases unmatched. The CDR3 loop reads CSVPSGRSGDVTDTQYF. The CDR3 DNA is TGCAGCGTTCCTAGCGGGAGGTCGGGGGATGTCACAGATACGCAGTATTTT.

The count of this clone is one. The rearrangement links TRBV15 to TRBJ2-5; TRBD2 is a possible D gene (5 bases). V lost 6 bases and J lost 2, with 10 bases in between. Germline V CDR1 and CDR2: LNHNV, YYDKDF (reference sequence). This CDR3 contains 13 residues. This chain's CDR3 is CATRGGLQETQYF. As DNA, the CDR3 is TGTGCCACCAGGGGCGGGCTGCAAGAGACCCAGTACTTC.

In its sample, this clone ranks as medium-sized. V is TRBV27 and J is TRBJ1-2; 8 nucleotides agree with TRBD1. V shed 5 bases and J 8 bases; nucleotides not matched to a gene: 13. The CDR3 loop spans 15 amino acids. CDR1 and CDR2 from the germline V gene are MNHEY and SMNVEV (reference sequence). This CDR3 is CASSGRQGSLGGYTF. CDR3 nucleotide sequence: TGTGCCAGCAGTGGGAGACAGGGGTCCCTTGGGGGCTACACCTTC.

The chain joins TRBV6-4 to TRBJ1-5, with D perhaps matching TRBD1 (5 bases). CDR1 and CDR2 (germline): MRHNA, SNTAGT. CDR3 length: 15 residues. Trimming removed 5 bases at V and 0 bases at J, with 11 bases between. The CDR3 protein is CASSRFGGSNQPQHF. The CDR3 nucleotides read TGTGCCAGCAGTCGTTTCGGGGGTAGCAATCAGCCCCAGCATTTT.

The rearrangement links TRBV5-1 to TRBJ2-7, with a weak D call TRBD2 (5 bases). CDR1 and CDR2 (germline): SGHRS, YFSETQ. This CDR3 has 16 amino acids. V lost 0 bases and J 0 bases, leaving 13 bases between the germline ends. CDR3 nucleotide sequence: TGCGCCAGCAGCTTGGTTTCAGCGGATAGCTCCTACGAGCAGTACTTC. Protein product: CASSLVSADSSYEQYF. Drawing the rest from reference TRBV5-1 and TRBJ2-7, the complete variable domain is KAGVTQTPRYLIKTRGQQVTLSCSPISGHRSVSWYQQTPGQGLQFLFEYFSETQRNKGNFPGRFSGRQFSNSRSEMNVSTLELGDSALYLCASSLVSADSSYEQYFGPGTRLTVT.

V and J are TRBV5-1 and TRBJ2-5, with unresolved D. CDR1 and CDR2 from the germline V gene are SGHRS and YFSETQ. CDR3 size: 11 residues. The V and J ends lost 7 bases and 2 bases respectively, with 6 bases between them. The CDR3 DNA follows: TGCGCCAGCCATGGGCAAGAGACCCAGTACTTC. Translated: CASHGQETQYF. Complete variable domain (other parts from reference TRBV5-1 and TRBJ2-5): KAGVTQTPRYLIKTRGQQVTLSCSPISGHRSVSWYQQTPGQGLQFLFEYFSETQRNKGNFPGRFSGRQFSNSRSEMNVSTLELGDSALYLCASHGQETQYFGPGTRLLVL.

The chain joins TRBV5-5 to TRBJ2-1, with 13 bases aligning to TRBD2. The germline gives CDR1 SGHKS, CDR2 YYEKEE (reference sequence). This CDR3 is built from 18 residues. The J segment lost 0 bases and the V segment lost 4 bases, leaving 7 bases of the junction unmatched. CDR3 protein: CASSKGLAGQLSYNEQFF. In DNA, the CDR3 is TGTGCCAGCAGCAAGGGACTAGCGGGACAGCTCTCCTACAATGAGCAGTTCTTC.

The chain carries TRBV30 and TRBJ2-2, with TRBD2 as a possible D gene (6 bases). The germline CDR1 and CDR2 sequences are GTSNPN and SVGIG (reference sequence). This CDR3 is 13 amino acids long. The germline V and J ends were trimmed by 1 base and 7 bases, with 10 bases remaining between them. The CDR3 sequence is CAWSGRVHGELFF. The CDR3 DNA is TGTGCCTGGAGTGGGAGGGTACACGGGGAGCTGTTTTTT. The variable domain in full, completed from reference TRBV30 and TRBJ2-2, reads SQTIHQWPATLVQPVGSPLSLECTVEGTSNPNLYWYRQAAGRGLQLLFYSVGIGQISSEVPQNLSASRPQDRQFILSSKKLLLSDSGFYLCAWSGRVHGELFFGEGSRLTVL.

With regard to this clone: Germline is not matched at one junction end, which may reflect a read error. The V call is TRBV4-1, the J call TRBJ2-7; D is unresolved. The CDR3 extends over 15 amino acids. Germline values: CDR1 MGHRA, CDR2 YSYEKL. The CDR3 loop is CASSQDPGLVAEQYF. The CDR3 coding sequence is TGCGCCAGTAGCCAAGATCCGGGCCTTGTTGCCGAGCAGTACTTC.

The chain couples TRBV4-1 to TRBJ2-2, with D possibly matching TRBD2 (5 bases). CDR1 MGHRA and CDR2 YSYEKL come from the germline V gene. With 2 bases removed from V and 1 base from J, the gap between germline ends came to 11 bases. CDR3 length: 16 amino acids. CDR3 DNA: TGCGCCAGCAGCCAAAGGACTGCCCAGAACACCGGGGAGCTGTTTTTT. Its translation: CASSQRTAQNTGELFF.

The count of this clone is one. The V gene is TRBV6-5, the J gene TRBJ1-4; D ambiguous. CDR1 and CDR2 from the germline V gene are MNHEY and SVGAGI. The CDR3 runs to 14 residues. V lost 2 bases to trimming and J lost 8 bases, with 12 bases between them. CDR3 region: CASSYRATDEKLFF. CDR3 coding DNA: TGTGCCAGCAGTTACCGGGCCACGGACGAAAAACTGTTTTTT.

The V gene is TRBV19, the J gene TRBJ2-3, with D perhaps assigned TRBD1 or TRBD2 (5 bases each). The CDR3 consists of 15 residues. Germline V gene lookup returns CDR1 LNHDA and CDR2 SQIVND (reference sequence). Trimming cost V 9 bases and J 2 bases, with 18 bases left between them. CDR3 region: CASAPGRHSTDTQYF. The CDR3 DNA reads TGTGCCAGCGCGCCGGGGCGGCACTCCACAGATACGCAGTATTTT. The whole variable domain, remainder taken from reference TRBV19 and TRBJ2-3, is DGGITQSPKYLFRKEGQNVTLSCEQNLNHDAMYWYRQDPGQGLRLIYYSQIVNDFQKGDIAEGYSVSREKKESFPLTVTSAQKNPTAFYLCASAPGRHSTDTQYFGPGTRLTVL.

This clone was seen a handful of times. The chain joins TRBV28 to TRBJ2-3; 12 bases fit TRBD2. The trim removed 2 bases at V and 5 bases at J, leaving 5 bases unmatched. CDR1 is MDHEN and CDR2 is SYDVKM in the germline V gene. This CDR3 is built from 16 residues. CDR3: CASSLASGRARDTQYF. CDR3 bases: TGTGCCAGCAGTTTAGCTAGCGGGAGGGCCAGAGATACGCAGTATTTT. The whole variable domain, filled in from reference TRBV28 and TRBJ2-3, reads DVKVTQSSRYLVKRTGEKVFLECVQDMDHENMFWYRQDPGLGLRLIYFSYDVKMKEKGDIPEGYSVSREKKERFSLILESASTNQTSMYLCASSLASGRARDTQYFGPGTRLTVL.